This entry features one T cell receptor beta chain sequence. Corrective heart surgery yielded the resections from which the thymus tissue came. The data belong to a study of human thymus T cells. Assay used: immunoSEQ multiplex PCR; TCRdb lists only in-frame clones, some missing. The profile shows around 130,000 clones, around 94% of them singletons. This CDR3 contains 11 residues. V was trimmed by 8 bases and J by 8 bases, leaving 15 bases between them. Looked up from germline, CDR1 is GTSNPN and CDR2 is SVGIG (reference sequence). Sequencing input: thymus tissue. This clonotype originated in a boy under two years old with a congenital heart defect but otherwise immunologically healthy. The chain has TRBV30 and TRBJ1-1, with D uncertain. CDR3 in DNA: TGTGCCGGCTATGGAGGATTAGAAGCTTTCTTT. This translates into CAGYGGLEAFF.